This TCR beta chain comes out of a study of T-cell reconstitution after alpha-beta-depleted transplantation in children. The TCRbeta library was prepared with unique molecular identifiers. MiXCR, run by TCRdb on the PCR reads, gives a single entry per CDR3 protein. The sample records some 290,000 distinct CDR3 sequences, 9.5% to 10% being singletons. The sequencing used PBMCs from the stem cell graft donor, collected from the stem cell graft. This TCR was recovered from a human donor who donated a stem cell graft to a child with SCID.

In nucleotides, the CDR3 is TGTGCCAGCAGCACCGGACGGGGTGAGCAGTACTTC. Residues: CASSTGRGEQYF. The rearrangement uses TRBV7-2 and TRBJ2-7; D perhaps matches TRBD2 (5 bases). Germline assignment: CDR1 SGHTA and CDR2 FQGNSA. V lost 5 bases and J lost 7, with 12 bases in between. This CDR3 is 12 amino acids long.